These 19 T cell receptor beta chains share one sample of origin, sequenced in a study of shared clonotypes between healthy human individuals (dated by TCRdb to between 2020 and 2021). Libraries were made using the immunoSEQ multiplex PCR assay. This is the immuneACCESS table as TCRdb keeps it, with only in-frame sequences that have V and J called. A part of the clones is gone; compared with another copy, unresolved V genes explain less than half, and the rest is unexplained. The sample table lists around 690,000 clones, roughly 91% of them with a count of one. Together, the top ten hold approximately 35% of the sample. Sample: memory CD8+ T cells from PBMCs. The cell subset or site label for this specimen denotes: CD45RO+ cells pooled with CCR7-negative TemRA cells. All receptors derive from a man aged 18 to 29 in good health. Some clones in this sample may be carry-over from other donors' samples.

The rearrangement uses TRBV11-3 and TRBJ2-3; no clear D. The germline V gene has CDR1 SGHNT and CDR2 YENEEA. V was clipped by 5 bases and J by 0 bases, with 21 bases between them. The CDR3 contains 18 residues. The CDR3 here is CASSLNIWTNHSTDTQYF. Written as DNA, the CDR3 is TGTGCCAGCAGCCTAAACATCTGGACGAACCACAGCACAGATACGCAGTATTTT.

This rearrangement joins TRBV27 to TRBJ2-2, with D perhaps TRBD1 or TRBD2 (5 bases each). This CDR3 contains 15 residues. The germline gives CDR1 MNHEY, CDR2 SMNVEV (reference sequence). Deletions cut 5 bases from V and 0 bases from J, with 10 bases between. The CDR3 nucleotides are TGTGCCAGCAGTGCAGGGACGGCGAACACCGGGGAGCTGTTTTTT. Protein sequence: CASSAGTANTGELFF.

This clone was observed a handful of times. V is TRBV6-1 and J is TRBJ1-1, with a possible D match to TRBD1 (5 bases). The CDR3 consists of 12 residues. The V gene lost 6 bases and the J gene lost 7 bases, with 12 bases spanning the gap. Germline CDR1 MNHNS, CDR2 SASEGT. As DNA, the CDR3 is TGTGCCAGCAGGATATCAGGGAATGAAGCTTTCTTT. Translating it yields CASRISGNEAFF.

This sequence joins TRBV5-4 and TRBJ2-1, with unresolved D. The length of the CDR3 is 16 residues. Germline V gives CDR1 SGHNT, CDR2 YYREEE (reference sequence). With 3 bases removed from V and 0 bases from J, the gap between germline ends came to 13 bases. In DNA, the CDR3 is TGTGCCAGCAGCTCCAACGGGTGGAGCTCCTACAATGAGCAGTTCTTC. It is translated as CASSSNGWSSYNEQFF.

The V call is TRBV11-3, the J call TRBJ2-1, with TRBD2 matching over 8 bases. Germline V gene lookup returns CDR1 SGHNT and CDR2 YENEEA. The CDR3 has 16 residues. Trimming took 5 bases from V and 3 from J; bases not matched to a gene: 9. Written as DNA, the CDR3 is TGTGCCAGCAGCGCATACTCGGGAGGGAACTACAATGAGCAGTTCTTC. This encodes CASSAYSGGNYNEQFF.

This clone was picked up one time. The rearrangement joins TRBV7-6 to TRBJ1-1; TRBD1 matches 7 bases. In germline, CDR1 is SGHVS, CDR2 FNYEAQ. V dropped 2 bases and J dropped 0; count of bases not matched to a gene: 9. This CDR3 has 17 amino acids. CDR3: CASSLTPRGIVNTEAFF. The CDR3 nucleotides read TGTGCCAGCAGCTTAACCCCCAGGGGGATAGTGAACACTGAAGCTTTCTTT.

V is TRBV13 and J is TRBJ2-7; 7 bases map to TRBD2. Unmatched junction bases numbered 9, after V lost 2 bases and J lost 2 bases. This CDR3 is built from 16 residues. Germline V gene lookup returns CDR1 PRHDT and CDR2 FYEKMQ (reference sequence). CDR3 sequence: CASSLKSGDNPYEQYF. In DNA form, the CDR3 reads TGTGCCAGCAGCTTAAAGAGCGGGGATAATCCCTACGAGCAGTACTTC.

The rearrangement links TRBV15 to TRBJ2-2; 7 bases map to TRBD1. From germline, CDR1 is LNHNV and CDR2 YYDKDF (reference sequence). This CDR3 is built from 17 residues. The J segment lost 5 bases and the V segment lost 0 bases, leaving 9 bases of the junction unmatched. CDR3 residues: CATSRDMGQSKTGELFF. DNA for the CDR3: TGTGCCACCAGCAGAGACATGGGACAGTCTAAAACCGGGGAGCTGTTTTTT.

This rearrangement joins TRBV7-2 to TRBJ2-7; D gene unclear. Germline-derived CDR1 and CDR2 are SGHTA and FQGNSA. The ends were cut back, 2 bases at V and 3 bases at J, with 11 bases in the middle. There are 14 residues in the CDR3. The CDR3 nucleotides read TGTGCCAGCAGCTTATCCGCCACCTTCTACGAGCAGTACTTC. This codes for CASSLSATFYEQYF. The full variable domain, its missing parts supplied by reference TRBV7-2 and TRBJ2-7, is GAGVSQSPSNKVTEKGKDVELRCDPISGHTALYWYRQSLGQGLEFLIYFQGNSAPDKSGLPSDRFSAERTGGSVSTLTIQRTQQEDSAVYLCASSLSATFYEQYFGPGTRLTVT.

The chain has TRBV27 and TRBJ1-4; D gene ambiguous. The CDR3 is 13 residues long. The V gene lost 5 bases and the J gene lost 7 bases, with 11 bases spanning the gap. Germline V gene sequence: CDR1 MNHEY, CDR2 SMNVEV (reference sequence). DNA of the CDR3: TGTGCCAGCAGTCCCCGGAACCTTGAAAAACTGTTTTTT. Translating it yields CASSPRNLEKLFF.

CDR3 DNA: TGTGCCAGCAGCTTAACGAAGAGCGGGGGTACCGGGGAGCTGTTTTTT. Residues: CASSLTKSGGTGELFF. The chain is built from TRBV7-3 and TRBJ2-2; TRBD2 matches 8 bases. V was clipped by 0 bases and J by 5 bases; unmatched bases: 5. The germline CDR1 and CDR2 sequences are SGHTA and FQGTGA. The CDR3 has 16 amino acids. Variable domain in full (rest from reference TRBV7-3 and TRBJ2-2): GAGVSQTPSNKVTEKGKYVELRCDPISGHTALYWYRQSLGQGPEFLIYFQGTGAADDSGLPNDRFFAVRPEGSVSTLKIQRTERGDSAVYLCASSLTKSGGTGELFFGEGSRLTVL.

The V and J genes are TRBV4-3 and TRBJ2-1, with 9 bases lining up with TRBD2. V shed 1 base and J 6 bases; nucleotides not matched to a gene: 13. The CDR3 spans 18 residues. The germline V gene encodes CDR1 LGHNA and CDR2 YSLEER. The CDR3 DNA follows: TGCGCCAGCAGCCAAGCGACTAGCGGTTCCCCCCTGAGCAATGAGCAGTTCTTC. Translation gives CASSQATSGSPLSNEQFF.

This clone appeared once. V is TRBV19 and J is TRBJ1-5; D possibly corresponds to TRBD1 (6 bases). The germline V gene encodes CDR1 LNHDA and CDR2 SQIVND (reference sequence). This CDR3 is 15 amino acids long. V lost 8 bases and J lost 3, with 17 bases in between. The CDR3 DNA sequence: TGTGCCAGTCTAGATAGGGGACACCTCAATCAGCCCCAGCATTTT. It codes for CASLDRGHLNQPQHF.

The chain joins TRBV30 to TRBJ2-1; tentative D call: TRBD2 (5 bases). Per germline, CDR1 GTSNPN and CDR2 SVGIG (reference sequence). The CDR3 runs 18 residues. V was pared by 0 bases and J by 11 bases, with 29 bases between. The CDR3 nucleotides read TGTGCCTGGAGTGTACGGGGATCACGGGTCACCTTAATTAGGCAGCAGTTCTTC. It yields the protein CAWSVRGSRVTLIRQQFF. The full variable domain, completed using reference TRBV30 and TRBJ2-1, is SQTIHQWPATLVQPVGSPLSLECTVEGTSNPNLYWYRQAAGRGLQLLFYSVGIGQISSEVPQNLSASRPQDRQFILSSKKLLLSDSGFYLCAWSVRGSRVTLIRQQFFGPGTRLTVL.

The rearrangement links TRBV5-1 to TRBJ2-7; 7 bases map to TRBD2. CDR1 is SGHRS and CDR2 is YFSETQ in the germline V gene. V dropped 0 bases and J dropped 4; count of bases not matched to a gene: 13. This CDR3 region has 17 residues. The CDR3 region has the DNA TGCGCCAGCAGCTTGGCCCTCAACCGGGACTACAAGTACGAGCAGTACTTC. The encoded protein is CASSLALNRDYKYEQYF.

This chain links TRBV7-9 with TRBJ2-1, with 9 nucleotides matching TRBD1. The germline CDR1 and CDR2 sequences are SEHNR and FQNEAQ (reference sequence). The junction had 7 bases not matched to a gene; V was cut back by 6 bases and J by 10 bases. The CDR3 runs 13 residues. The CDR3: CASRTGQGPEQFF. As DNA, the CDR3 is TGTGCCAGCAGAACGGGACAGGGACCGGAGCAGTTCTTC.

The V and J genes are TRBV5-6 and TRBJ2-5, with D perhaps TRBD1 or TRBD2 (5 bases each). The J call is in doubt because the DNA end fits TRBJ2-7 better. Per the germline V gene, CDR1 is SGHDT and CDR2 is YYEEEE. This CDR3 has 13 residues. CDR3 protein: CASSFPRGGEQYF. CDR3 in DNA: TGTGCCAGCAGCTTCCCCCGGGGCGGCGAGCAGTACTTC.

The chain recombines TRBV4-2 with TRBJ1-2, with 8 bases identical to TRBD1. The germline CDR1 and CDR2 sequences are LGHNA and YNFKEQ. V was clipped by 4 bases and J by 4 bases; unmatched bases: 5. The CDR3 contains 14 residues. CDR3 in amino acids: CASSPRGTGYGYTF. The CDR3 DNA follows: TGTGCCAGCAGCCCGAGAGGGACAGGCTATGGCTACACCTTC.

The chain links TRBV2 to TRBJ1-2; TRBD1 matches 7 bases. Germline V CDR1 and CDR2: SNHLY, FYNNEI. With V trimmed by 5 bases and J by 3 bases, 9 bases remained unmatched. CDR3 length: 15 amino acids. The CDR3 nucleotides are TGTGCCAGCAGTCCCCGGGACAGAGGATACTATGGCTACACCTTC. Translating gives CASSPRDRGYYGYTF.